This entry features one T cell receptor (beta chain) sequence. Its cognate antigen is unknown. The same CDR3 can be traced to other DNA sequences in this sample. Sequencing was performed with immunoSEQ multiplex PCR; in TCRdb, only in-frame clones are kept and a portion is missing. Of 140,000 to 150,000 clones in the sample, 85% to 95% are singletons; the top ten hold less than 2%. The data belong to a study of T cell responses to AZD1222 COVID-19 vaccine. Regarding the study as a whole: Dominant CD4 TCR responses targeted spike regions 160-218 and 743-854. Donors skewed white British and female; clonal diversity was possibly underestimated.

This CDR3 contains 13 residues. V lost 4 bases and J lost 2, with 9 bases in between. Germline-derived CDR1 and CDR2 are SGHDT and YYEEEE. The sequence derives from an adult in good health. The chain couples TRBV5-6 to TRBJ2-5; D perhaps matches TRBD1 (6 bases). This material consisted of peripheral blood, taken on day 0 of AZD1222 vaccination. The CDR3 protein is CASSHRDQETQYF. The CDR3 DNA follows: TGTGCCAGCAGCCACAGGGATCAAGAGACCCAGTACTTC.